This T cell receptor beta chain was documented in a study of neurological immune-mediated disorders (dated by TCRdb to about 2019). With respect to the entire study: Among the 35 or so multiple sclerosis patients, roughly 31 had relapsing-remitting MS and 3 had secondary progressive MS. The study compared peripheral blood TCR-beta repertoires of HTLV-I-associated myelopathy (HAM/TSP) patients, multiple sclerosis patients and healthy controls using UMI-based sequencing. Longitudinal samples, technical triplicates and paired sorted CD4+ and CD8+ T-cell subsets, alongside PBMC samples, were included among the approximately 100 TCR-beta libraries. The cohort was made up of 68 subjects, consisting of around 14 HAM/TSP patients, about 35 multiple sclerosis patients and around 20 healthy controls.

For unsorted PBMC libraries, 2 million PBMCs were used after storage in RNAlater at -80 degrees C until RNA extraction. Multiple sclerosis patients were enrolled in a US clinical protocol evaluating disease progression by magnetic resonance imaging. Peripheral blood was subjected to Ficoll-Hypaque density gradient centrifugation to isolate PBMCs, which were then cryopreserved in liquid nitrogen. cDNA was synthesized by template-switch 5'RACE using a primer carrying a 10-nucleotide random unique molecular identifier by which each TCR transcript was tagged. Every sequencing run yielded over 180 million TCR-beta sequences covering 15-18 subjects. Total RNA was extracted with the RNeasy kit. Using the KAPA Real-time Library Amplification kit, TCR-beta VDJ regions were amplified with primers for the TCR constant region and the 5'RACE anchor. A first PCR added sample indexes and Illumina adaptors, after which a second PCR increased the library yield. The roughly 650 bp TCR product was size-selected on a 2% E-gel SizeSelection system after Ampure bead purification. Before pooling, library quality was checked on a Bioanalyzer, concentration was measured with Qubit, and libraries were quantified with the Kapa Library Quantification kit. Paired-end 2 x 150 bp sequencing of the libraries was performed on an Illumina HiSeq 2500. To increase sequence diversity, about 25-31% phiX was spiked into each library pool. As for how the authors treated the data: Quality-filtered reads were processed with the UMI-based MiGEC pipeline, which removed over 75% of raw TCR sequences during error correction. IMGT germline references were used for alignment of VDJ genes, and clonotypes were defined by a unique CDR3 amino acid sequence together with V-J genes. Clonal expansion, Shannon diversity and CDR3 relatedness (CalcPairwiseDistances, ClusterSamples) were evaluated with VDJtools, and phylogenetic trees were built with CLCbio workbench. Using coefficient-of-variation modelling across technical triplicates, the study counted a clone as expanded if it had at least 8 unique UMIs. The public sequencing data were trimmed at Q25 with fastp and processed into clonotypes with MiXCR by TCRdb, which kept only in-frame beta chains. Each entry merges the rows of one CDR3 protein and shows their most common DNA and genes. The V and J calls and clone size come from TCRdb's table, not from the authors' own analysis. The sample table holds about 70,000 distinct CDR3 sequences, of which about 3% were seen once. Of the sample, under 6.5% is held by the ten largest clones.

The germline V gene (reference sequence) supplies CDR1 DFQATT and CDR2 SNEGSKA. V is trimmed back by 6 bases and J by 5 bases, and the junction contains 9 bases that no gene match accounts for. Taken from cysteine to phenylalanine, the CDR3 has 13 residues. The sequence is cut down to CDR3 DNA, 39 bases in frame from base 1. Overall study outcomes, separate from this receptor: Phylogenetic analysis grouped repertoires from 18 of 34 MS patients into a cluster of related CDR3 sequences, suggesting a possible repertoire-level signature. No identical CDR3 amino acid sequences were found to be shared among expanded clones across subjects, suggesting that TCR-beta repertoires were private in all groups. The MS cluster was not associated with any clinical or MRI features, and the authors stated that larger cohorts are needed. TCR clonal expansion was greatest in HAM/TSP patients and smallest in MS patients, who ranked below even healthy controls.

This clonotype was observed at least ten times. Its antigen target is currently unknown. The record has no base qualities; no much larger clone is one base away. The material sequenced was PBMCs. This chain joins TRBV20-1 to TRBJ1-2, with TRBD1 matching 7 junction bases. The TCR sequence derives from a woman aged 50 to 60 with multiple sclerosis. The CDR3 region reads CSARGGVLYGYTF. The DNA is TGCAGTGCCAGGGGGGGGGTTTTATATGGCTACACCTTC.